The 14 T cell receptor beta chains below all came from one sample that was sequenced in a study of early T cells in non-severe SARS-CoV-2 infection. One entry per CDR3 protein, called by TCRdb with MiXCR from the 5' RACE reads. The profile shows about 97,000 distinct CDR3 sequences, approximately 11% of them singletons. Specimen: whole blood, collected at baseline. The receptors were sampled from an adult who was a healthcare worker with PCR-confirmed SARS-CoV-2 infection or an uninfected control (not recorded which).

This clonotype was picked up many times. The chain couples TRBV20-1 to TRBJ2-7; 10 bases match TRBD2. The ends lost 0 bases at V and 4 bases at J; junction bases unmatched: 6. The germline CDR1 and CDR2 sequences are DFQATT and SNEGSKA (reference sequence). This CDR3 region has 15 residues. The CDR3 DNA reads as TGCAGTGCTAGAGATGTAATAGCGGGAGGATACGAGCAGTACTTC. It codes for CSARDVIAGGYEQYF.

There are many counts of this clonotype. This sequence joins TRBV7-9 and TRBJ2-7; 8 bases align to TRBD1. The length of the CDR3 is 15 residues. Germline V CDR1 and CDR2: SEHNR, FQNEAQ (reference sequence). The J segment lost 3 bases and the V segment lost 5 bases, leaving 9 bases of the junction unmatched. CDR3: CASSNPGQGSYEQYF. Written as DNA, the CDR3 is TGTGCCAGCAGCAACCCTGGACAGGGAAGCTACGAGCAGTACTTC.

The chain carries TRBV7-3 and TRBJ2-3, with 10 nucleotides matching TRBD2. Germline CDR1 SGHTA, CDR2 FQGTGA. V lost 0 bases to trimming and J lost 2 bases; unmatched junction nucleotides: 5. This CDR3 is built from 17 residues. The CDR3 nucleotides are TGTGCCAGCAGCTTAACGGCTAGCGGGAGCACCACAGATACGCAGTATTTT. Translated: CASSLTASGSTTDTQYF.

The sample holds a few counts of this clonotype. The chain uses TRBV7-9 and TRBJ1-3; D is possibly TRBD1 (5 bases). The V gene lost 5 bases and the J gene lost 6 bases, with 11 bases spanning the gap. CDR1 and CDR2 (germline): SEHNR, FQNEAQ (reference sequence). CDR3 size: 13 residues. The CDR3 reads CASSGDLENTIYF. DNA for the CDR3: TGTGCCAGCAGCGGGGACTTGGAAAACACCATATATTTT.

This clonotype came up a few times. This chain connects TRBV20-1 to TRBJ1-1; no definite D call. Germline CDR1 DFQATT, CDR2 SNEGSKA (reference sequence). CDR3 length: 14 amino acids. Trimming stripped 3 bases from V and 1 base from J, with 12 bases between. DNA for the CDR3: TGCAGTGCTAGGACGGATGGAGGGAACACTGAAGCTTTCTTT. Residues: CSARTDGGNTEAFF.

This clonotype was detected ten times or more. The rearrangement links TRBV6-6 to TRBJ1-4; no firm D call. Germline CDR1 and CDR2: MNHNY and SVGAGI (reference sequence). Trimming pared 2 bases from V and 4 bases from J, leaving 5 bases between. The length of the CDR3 is 13 residues. Here the CDR3 DNA reads TGTGCCAGCAGTTACGACCGTAATGAAAAACTGTTTTTT. Protein sequence: CASSYDRNEKLFF.

At least ten counts were recorded for this clonotype. The rearrangement links TRBV5-1 to TRBJ2-7; D not certain. The CDR3 totals 15 residues. The V gene lost 0 bases and the J gene lost 0 bases, with 10 bases spanning the gap. Germline V gives CDR1 SGHRS, CDR2 YFSETQ. CDR3 sequence: CASSLGLAASYEQYF. The DNA of the CDR3 is TGCGCCAGCAGCTTGGGGCTTGCGGCCTCCTACGAGCAGTACTTC.

This clonotype was counted between two and nine times. The gene calls are TRBV7-2 and TRBJ1-1; D may be TRBD1 (6 bases). V was trimmed by 5 bases and J by 7 bases, leaving 23 bases between them. The CDR3 extends over 16 amino acids. Germline V gene lookup returns CDR1 SGHTA and CDR2 FQGNSA. The CDR3 sequence is CASSPLGVGAQNEAFF. For the CDR3, the DNA is TGTGCCAGCAGCCCTTTGGGTGTGGGGGCGCAGAATGAAGCTTTCTTT.

The chain employs TRBV20-1 and TRBJ2-7; 8 positions agree with TRBD2. V lost 0 bases to trimming and J lost 2 bases; unmatched junction nucleotides: 6. Germline loops: CDR1 DFQATT, CDR2 SNEGSKA (reference sequence). This CDR3 region has 15 residues. CDR3 nucleotides: TGCAGTGCTAGAGAGGGCGGGAGGCCAGCCTACGAGCAGTACTTC. Its translation: CSAREGGRPAYEQYF.

This chain links TRBV29-1 with TRBJ2-7; D tentatively reads TRBD1 or TRBD2 (6 bases each). The CDR3 covers 15 residues. Per the germline V gene, CDR1 is SQVTM and CDR2 is ANQGSEA. V was pared by 4 bases and J by 5 bases, with 21 bases between. CDR3 bases: TGCAGCGTTGTGTTTGCCGGGGGCGCGAGAAACGAGCAGTACTTC. This translates into CSVVFAGGARNEQYF.

As to this clonotype: A much bigger clone sits one base away, suggesting this may be a read error. This chain joins TRBV15 and TRBJ2-3; D ambiguous. V gave up 3 bases and J gave up 2 bases, with 18 bases separating them. The CDR3 spans 17 residues. Germline lookup yields CDR1 LNHNV and CDR2 YYDKDF (reference sequence). The CDR3 region is CATSRASPDGYTDTQYF. The CDR3 DNA reads TGTGCCACCAGCAGGGCCTCCCCGGACGGCTACACAGATACGCAGTATTTT.

The chain carries TRBV6-2 or TRBV6-3 and TRBJ2-1; 10 bases are a match to TRBD2. The germline V gene encodes CDR1 MNHEY and CDR2 SVGEGT. Germline trimming cut 3 bases from V and 3 bases from J; bases unmatched to any gene: 17. CDR3 length: 20 residues. CDR3 amino acids: CASSYRLAGVGALSYNEQFF. Here the CDR3 DNA reads TGTGCCAGCAGTTATAGGCTAGCGGGAGTCGGGGCTTTAAGCTACAATGAGCAGTTCTTC.

This chain links TRBV6-2 or TRBV6-3 with TRBJ1-1; D unclear. Trimming took 0 bases from V and 7 from J, leaving 6 bases between them. Germline loops: CDR1 MNHEY, CDR2 SVGEGT. The CDR3 spans 12 residues. The CDR3 DNA follows: TGTGCCAGCAGTTACTCCCCCCGTGAAGCTTTCTTT. This translates into CASSYSPREAFF.

CDR3 nucleotides: TGTGCCAGCAGACCACAAGCCGGACTAGCGGGAGTAGAGCAGTTCTTC. This encodes CASRPQAGLAGVEQFF. The rearrangement uses TRBV12-3 or TRBV12-4 and TRBJ2-1, with TRBD2 identical over 13 bases. The junction had 12 bases not matched to a gene; V was cut back by 6 bases and J by 10 bases. This CDR3 has 16 amino acids.